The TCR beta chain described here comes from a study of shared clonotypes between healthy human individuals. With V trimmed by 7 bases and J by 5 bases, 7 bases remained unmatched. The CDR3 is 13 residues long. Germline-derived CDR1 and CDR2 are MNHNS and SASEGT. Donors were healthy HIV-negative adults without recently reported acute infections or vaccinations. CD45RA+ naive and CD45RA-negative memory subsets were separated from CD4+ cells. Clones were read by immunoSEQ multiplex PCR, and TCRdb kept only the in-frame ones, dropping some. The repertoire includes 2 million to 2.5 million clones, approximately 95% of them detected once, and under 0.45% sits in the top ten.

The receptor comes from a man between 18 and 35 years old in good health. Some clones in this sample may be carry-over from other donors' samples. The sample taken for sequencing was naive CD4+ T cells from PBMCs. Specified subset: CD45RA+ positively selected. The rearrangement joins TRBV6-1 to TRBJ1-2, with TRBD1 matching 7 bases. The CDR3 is CASNRDRNYGYTF. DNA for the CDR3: TGTGCCAGCAACCGGGACAGAAATTATGGCTACACCTTC.